This T cell receptor beta chain appears in the sequencing data of a study of CXCR3-negative and CXCR3-positive naive CD8 T cells. Whole-study findings and limits: The study found comparably high diversity in both naive subsets and much lower diversity in memory CD8+ cells. Naive subsets expressed similar surface CD5; TRB CDR3 features served to infer TCR strength. The study found more hydrophobic TRB CDR3s in CXCR3-positive naive cells than in CXCR3-negative naive cells.

Using triplicate sorts, 300,000 cells were collected each time from every CD8+ T cell subset. Carrying UMI labels, the TRB cDNA libraries were prepared through 5' RACE. TCRdb re-called the 5' RACE reads and catalogs CDR3 proteins one per entry, DNA excluded. The sample table sets out 130,000 to 150,000 distinct CDR3 sequences. Germline values: CDR1 SEHNR, CDR2 FQNEAQ (reference sequence). The CDR3 is 14 amino acids. In the case of this clonotype: The antigen is not known.

The specimen sequenced was naive CXCR3+ CD8+ T cells from blood. Regarding subset: CD45RO-CCR7+CD27+CD95- naive CD8+ T cells expressing CXCR3 (TNR3+). This chain joins TRBV7-9 and TRBJ1-1; the D call of TRBD1 rests on TCRdb alone, since no DNA is present to check it. The sequence was collected from a human donor in good health. Some clones in this sample may be carry-over from other donors' samples. The CDR3 sequence: CASSSATGETEAFF.